This note documents a single T cell receptor beta chain sequence. The sample comes from a study of blood T cell repertoires in COVID-19. Study-wide context: Specimens from acute and convalescent COVID-19 originated in the United States, Italy and Spain. Sources were T cells, B-cell-depleted T cells, or PBMCs; the material itself was cDNA or gDNA.

In the original workflow: Amplified reference gene primers provided the basis for estimating nucleated cell counts. The repertoire was sequenced with immunoSEQ multiplex PCR; TCRdb's copy has only in-frame clones and lacks some. That table supplies the V and J calls and clone size; D and trimming were determined from the DNA. The top ten clones hold roughly 7.1% of a sample with fewer than 55,000 clones, over 75% of them seen once. The CDR3 sequence is 14 residues long. The trim removed 6 bases at V and 6 bases at J, leaving 8 bases unmatched. Germline V gene data show CDR1 as MRHNA and CDR2 as SNTAGT.

Sequenced input: peripheral blood. The TCR was taken from an older man with active COVID-19. The J gene is TRBJ1-1, the V gene TRBV6-4, with 9 bases matching TRBD1. The CDR3 sequence: CASRMGQGTSEAFF. DNA for the CDR3: TGTGCCAGCAGAATGGGACAGGGTACCTCTGAAGCTTTCTTT.